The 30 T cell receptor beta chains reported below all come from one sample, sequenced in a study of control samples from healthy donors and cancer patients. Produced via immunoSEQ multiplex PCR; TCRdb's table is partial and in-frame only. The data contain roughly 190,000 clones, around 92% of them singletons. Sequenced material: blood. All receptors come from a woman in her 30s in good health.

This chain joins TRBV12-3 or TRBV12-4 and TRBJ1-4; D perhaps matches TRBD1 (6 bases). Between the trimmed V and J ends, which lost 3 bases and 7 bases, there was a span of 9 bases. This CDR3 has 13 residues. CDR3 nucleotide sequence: TGTGCCAGCAGTTTGCAGGGGAGTGAAAAACTGTTTTTT. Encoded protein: CASSLQGSEKLFF.

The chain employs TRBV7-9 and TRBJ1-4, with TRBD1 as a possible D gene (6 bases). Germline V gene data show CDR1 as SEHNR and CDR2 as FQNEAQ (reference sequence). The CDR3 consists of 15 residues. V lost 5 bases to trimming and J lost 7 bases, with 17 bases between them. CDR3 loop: CASSGTQGRVEKLFF. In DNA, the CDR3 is TGTGCCAGCAGCGGAACCCAGGGGCGGGTTGAAAAACTGTTTTTT.

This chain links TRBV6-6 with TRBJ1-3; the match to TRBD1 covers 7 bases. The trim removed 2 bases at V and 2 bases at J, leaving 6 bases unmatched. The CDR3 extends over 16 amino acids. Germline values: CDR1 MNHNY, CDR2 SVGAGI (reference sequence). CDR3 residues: CASSYHTGATGNTIYF. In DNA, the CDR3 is TGTGCCAGCAGTTACCATACAGGGGCCACTGGAAACACCATATATTTT.

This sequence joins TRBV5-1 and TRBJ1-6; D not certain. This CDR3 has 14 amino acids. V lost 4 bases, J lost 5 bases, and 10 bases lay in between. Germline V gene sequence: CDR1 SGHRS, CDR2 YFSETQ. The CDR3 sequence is CASSRLTDNSPLHF. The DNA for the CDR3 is TGCGCCAGCAGCCGCCTGACTGATAATTCACCCCTCCACTTT.

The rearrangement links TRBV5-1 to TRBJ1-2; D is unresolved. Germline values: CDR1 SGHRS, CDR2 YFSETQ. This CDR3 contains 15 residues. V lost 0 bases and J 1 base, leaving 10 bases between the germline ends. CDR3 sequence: CASSLAGQSNYGYTF. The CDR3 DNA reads TGCGCCAGCAGCTTGGCCGGGCAGAGTAACTATGGCTACACCTTC.

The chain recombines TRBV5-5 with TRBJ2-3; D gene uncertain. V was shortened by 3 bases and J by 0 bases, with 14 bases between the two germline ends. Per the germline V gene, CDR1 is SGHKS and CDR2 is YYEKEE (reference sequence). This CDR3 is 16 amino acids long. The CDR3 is CASSSTDTPSTDTQYF. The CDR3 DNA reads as TGTGCCAGCAGCTCCACCGACACCCCTAGCACAGATACGCAGTATTTT.

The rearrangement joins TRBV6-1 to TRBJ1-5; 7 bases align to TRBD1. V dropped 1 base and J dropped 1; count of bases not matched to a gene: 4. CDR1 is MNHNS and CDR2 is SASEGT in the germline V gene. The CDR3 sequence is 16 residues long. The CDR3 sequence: CASSEVTGKSNQPQHF. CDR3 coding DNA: TGTGCCAGCAGTGAAGTGACAGGGAAGAGCAATCAGCCCCAGCATTTT.

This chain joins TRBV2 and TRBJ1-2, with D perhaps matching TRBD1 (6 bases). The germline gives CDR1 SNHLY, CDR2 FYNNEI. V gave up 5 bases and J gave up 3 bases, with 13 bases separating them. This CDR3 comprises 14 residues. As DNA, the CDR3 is TGTGCCAGCAGTAAGGGGGGCCTGGACTATGGCTACACCTTC. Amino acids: CASSKGGLDYGYTF.

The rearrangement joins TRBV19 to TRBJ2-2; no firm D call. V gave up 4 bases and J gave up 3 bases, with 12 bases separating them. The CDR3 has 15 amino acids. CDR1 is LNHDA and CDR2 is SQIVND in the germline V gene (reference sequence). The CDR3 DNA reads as TGTGCCAGTAGTAGGGGTTACGGTGACACCGGGGAGCTGTTTTTT. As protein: CASSRGYGDTGELFF.

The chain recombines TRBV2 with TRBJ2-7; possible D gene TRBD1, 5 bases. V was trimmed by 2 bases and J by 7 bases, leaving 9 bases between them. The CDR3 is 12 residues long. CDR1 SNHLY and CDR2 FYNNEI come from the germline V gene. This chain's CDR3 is CASSERGGEQYF. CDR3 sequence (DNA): TGTGCCAGCAGTGAAAGGGGCGGTGAGCAGTACTTC.

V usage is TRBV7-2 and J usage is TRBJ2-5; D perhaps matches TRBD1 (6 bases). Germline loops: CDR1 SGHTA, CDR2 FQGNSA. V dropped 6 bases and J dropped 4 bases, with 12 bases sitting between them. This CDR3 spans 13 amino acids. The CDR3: CASSPDRRETQYF. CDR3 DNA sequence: TGTGCCAGCAGTCCTGACAGGCGAGAGACCCAGTACTTC.

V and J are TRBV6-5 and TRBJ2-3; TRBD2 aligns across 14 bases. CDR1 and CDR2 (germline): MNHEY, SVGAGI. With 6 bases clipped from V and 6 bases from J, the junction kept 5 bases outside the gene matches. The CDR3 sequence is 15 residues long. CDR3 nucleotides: TGTGCCAGCAGGAGACTAGCGGGGGGGGTGGATACGCAGTATTTT. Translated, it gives CASRRLAGGVDTQYF.

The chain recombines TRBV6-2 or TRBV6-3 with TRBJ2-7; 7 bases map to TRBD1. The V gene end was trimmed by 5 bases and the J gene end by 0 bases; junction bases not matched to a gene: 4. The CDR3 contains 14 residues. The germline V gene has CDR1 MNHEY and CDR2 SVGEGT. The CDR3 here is CASSARGLSYEQYF. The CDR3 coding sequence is TGTGCCAGCAGTGCTAGGGGGCTCTCCTACGAGCAGTACTTC.

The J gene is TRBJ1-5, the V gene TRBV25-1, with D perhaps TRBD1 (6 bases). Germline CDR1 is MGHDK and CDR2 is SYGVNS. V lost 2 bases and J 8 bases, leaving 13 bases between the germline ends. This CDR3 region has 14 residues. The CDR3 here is CASSEIGGGKPQHF. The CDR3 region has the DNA TGTGCCAGCAGTGAAATAGGGGGGGGTAAGCCCCAGCATTTT.

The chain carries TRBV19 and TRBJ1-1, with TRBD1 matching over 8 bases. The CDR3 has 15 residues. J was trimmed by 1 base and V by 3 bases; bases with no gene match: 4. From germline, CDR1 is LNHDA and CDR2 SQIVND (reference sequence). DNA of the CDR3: TGTGCCAGTAGTATGGGCGGGACAGGGAACACTGAAGCTTTCTTT. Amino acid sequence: CASSMGGTGNTEAFF.

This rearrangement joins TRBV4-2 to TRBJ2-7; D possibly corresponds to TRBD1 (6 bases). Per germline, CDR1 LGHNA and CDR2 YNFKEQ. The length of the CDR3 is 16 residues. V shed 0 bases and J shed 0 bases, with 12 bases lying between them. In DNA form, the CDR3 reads TGTGCCAGCAGCCAAGAAACCGGGACACCCTCCTACGAGCAGTACTTC. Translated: CASSQETGTPSYEQYF.

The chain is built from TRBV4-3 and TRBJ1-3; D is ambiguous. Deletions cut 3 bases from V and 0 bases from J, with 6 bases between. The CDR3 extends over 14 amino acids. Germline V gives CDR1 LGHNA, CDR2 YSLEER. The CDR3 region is CASSHSDSGNTIYF. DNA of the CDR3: TGCGCCAGCAGCCATTCCGACTCTGGAAACACCATATATTTT.

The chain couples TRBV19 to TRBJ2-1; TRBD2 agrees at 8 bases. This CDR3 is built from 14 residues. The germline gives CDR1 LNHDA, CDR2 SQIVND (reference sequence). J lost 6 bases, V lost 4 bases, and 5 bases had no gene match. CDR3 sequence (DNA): TGTGCCAGTAGTAAGGCGGGGGGACCCAATGAGCAGTTCTTC. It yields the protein CASSKAGGPNEQFF.

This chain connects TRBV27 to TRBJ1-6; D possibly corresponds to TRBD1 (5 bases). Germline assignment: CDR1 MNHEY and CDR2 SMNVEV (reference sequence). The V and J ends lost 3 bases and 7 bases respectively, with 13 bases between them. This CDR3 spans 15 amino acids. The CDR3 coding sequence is TGTGCCAGCAGTTTCGGACCGGGGGAGAATTCACCCCTCCACTTT. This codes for CASSFGPGENSPLHF.

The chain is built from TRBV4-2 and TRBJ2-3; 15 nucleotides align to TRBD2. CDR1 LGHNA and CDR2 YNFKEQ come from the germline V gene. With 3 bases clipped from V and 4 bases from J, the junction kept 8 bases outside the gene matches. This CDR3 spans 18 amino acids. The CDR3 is CASSQVGTSGRRADTQYF. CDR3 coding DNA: TGTGCCAGCAGCCAGGTCGGGACTAGCGGGAGGAGGGCAGATACGCAGTATTTT.

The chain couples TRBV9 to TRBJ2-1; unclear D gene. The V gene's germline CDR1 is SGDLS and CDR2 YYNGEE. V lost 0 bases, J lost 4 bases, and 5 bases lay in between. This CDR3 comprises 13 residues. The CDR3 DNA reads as TGTGCCAGCAGCGTAGATGCGTACAATGAGCAGTTCTTC. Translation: CASSVDAYNEQFF.

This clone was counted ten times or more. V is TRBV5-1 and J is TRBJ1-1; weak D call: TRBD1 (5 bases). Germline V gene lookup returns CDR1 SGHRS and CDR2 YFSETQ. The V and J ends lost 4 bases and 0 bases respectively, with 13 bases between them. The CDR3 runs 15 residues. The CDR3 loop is CASSIGHPMNTEAFF. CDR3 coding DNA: TGCGCCAGCAGCATCGGACACCCCATGAACACTGAAGCTTTCTTT.

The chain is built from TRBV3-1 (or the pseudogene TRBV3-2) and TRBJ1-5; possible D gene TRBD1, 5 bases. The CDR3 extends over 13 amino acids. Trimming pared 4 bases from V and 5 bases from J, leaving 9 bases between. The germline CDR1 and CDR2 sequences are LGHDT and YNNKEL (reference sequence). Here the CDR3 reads CASSPGRYQPQHF. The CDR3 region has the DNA TGTGCCAGCAGCCCGGGACGGTATCAGCCCCAGCATTTT.

CDR3 amino acids: CASSDRDANEKLFF. As DNA, the CDR3 is TGTGCCAGCAGCGACCGGGACGCTAATGAAAAACTGTTTTTT. The rearrangement joins TRBV9 to TRBJ1-4, with D possibly being TRBD1 (5 bases). Germline V gene data show CDR1 as SGDLS and CDR2 as YYNGEE. This CDR3 has 14 residues. Trimming stripped 3 bases from V and 3 bases from J, with 9 bases between.

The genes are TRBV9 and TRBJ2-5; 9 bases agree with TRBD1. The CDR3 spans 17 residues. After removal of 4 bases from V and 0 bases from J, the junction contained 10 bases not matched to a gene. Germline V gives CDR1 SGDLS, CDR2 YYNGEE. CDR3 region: CASSLGTGLLNQETQYF. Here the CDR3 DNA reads TGTGCCAGCAGCCTGGGGACAGGGTTACTAAACCAAGAGACCCAGTACTTC. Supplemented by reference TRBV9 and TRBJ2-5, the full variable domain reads DSGVTQTPKHLITATGQRVTLRCSPRSGDLSVYWYQQSLDQGLQFLIQYYNGEERAKGNILERFSAQQFPDLHSELNLSSLELGDSALYFCASSLGTGLLNQETQYFGPGTRLLVL.

Here the CDR3 reads CASSRRQGGNQPQHF. The CDR3 DNA is TGTGCCAGCAGCCGCCGACAGGGTGGCAATCAGCCCCAGCATTTT. The chain has TRBV7-2 and TRBJ1-5, with 7 bases identical to TRBD1. Germline V lookup: CDR1 SGHTA, CDR2 FQGNSA. V dropped 5 bases and J dropped 2; count of bases not matched to a gene: 6. This CDR3 is built from 15 residues.

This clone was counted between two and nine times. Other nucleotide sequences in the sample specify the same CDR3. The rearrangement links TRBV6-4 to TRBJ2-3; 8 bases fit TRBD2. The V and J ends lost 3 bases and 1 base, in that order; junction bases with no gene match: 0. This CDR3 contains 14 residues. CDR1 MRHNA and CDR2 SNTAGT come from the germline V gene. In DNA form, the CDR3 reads TGTGCCAGCAGTGAAGCGGGAGGCACAGATACGCAGTATTTT. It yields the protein CASSEAGGTDTQYF.

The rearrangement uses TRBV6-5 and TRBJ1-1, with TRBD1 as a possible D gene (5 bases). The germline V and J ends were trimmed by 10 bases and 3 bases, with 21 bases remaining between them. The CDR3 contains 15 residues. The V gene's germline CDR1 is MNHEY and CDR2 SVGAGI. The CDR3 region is CATTYVGGTDTEAFF. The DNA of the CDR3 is TGTGCCACCACCTATGTTGGGGGTACGGACACTGAAGCTTTCTTT.

CDR3 DNA sequence: TGCGCCAGCAGCTTGGGCCAGGAATACAATGAGCAGTTCTTC. It encodes CASSLGQEYNEQFF. This chain joins TRBV5-1 and TRBJ2-1, with D uncertain. CDR3 length equals 14 residues. Germline V lookup: CDR1 SGHRS, CDR2 YFSETQ. V shed 0 bases and J shed 4 bases, with 8 bases lying between them.

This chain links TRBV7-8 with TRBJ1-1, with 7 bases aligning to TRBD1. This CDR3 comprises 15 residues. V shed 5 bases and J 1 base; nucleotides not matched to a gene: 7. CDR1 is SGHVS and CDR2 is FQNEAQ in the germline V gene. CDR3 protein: CASSGRDSQNTEAFF. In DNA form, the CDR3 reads TGTGCCAGCAGCGGCCGGGACAGCCAGAACACTGAAGCTTTCTTT.